This T cell receptor beta chain was captured by sequencing in a study of post-analysis software for immune sequencing data. Overall study context: The study covered relapsing-remitting, secondary progressive and progressive-relapsing courses of multiple sclerosis.

Study-level findings and limits: Compared with controls, patients had more of about 5 TRBV segments, including TRBV5-6, TRBV5-1 and TRBV20-1. Under the F measure, samples that were prepared in one batch clustered strongly together. Multiple sclerosis patients had significantly lower normalized Chao1 diversity than controls.

Prepared TCR beta cDNA libraries contained unique molecular identifiers. T cells numbering about 1 to 11 million yielded roughly 0.5 million cDNA molecules. MiXCR, run by TCRdb on the PCR reads, gives a single entry per CDR3 protein. The data contain 800,000 to 950,000 distinct CDR3 sequences, approximately 57% of them singletons. The CDR3 consists of 13 residues. V lost 4 bases, J lost 6 bases, and 11 bases lay in between. The germline V gene has CDR1 SGHRS and CDR2 YFSETQ. As to this clonotype: The antigen is unknown.

The chain is built from TRBV5-1 and TRBJ1-5; no definite D call. The sequencing input was blood. This sequence was found in a girl aged 10 to 17 with multiple sclerosis. The CDR3: CASSPAIGQPQHF. As DNA, the CDR3 is TGCGCCAGCAGCCCGGCGATTGGTCAGCCCCAGCATTTT.